Listed here are 28 T cell receptor beta chains from one sample, sequenced in a study of CD8 T cells in ankylosing spondylitis. Via MiXCR, TCRdb re-called the 5' RACE reads, giving one row per CDR3 protein. The sample consists of 250,000 to 350,000 distinct CDR3 sequences, around 20% of them appearing once. Sequences were obtained from blood, either unsorted or a sorted T cell fraction (not recorded which). These receptors were collected from a female donor with ankylosing spondylitis or in good health (not recorded which).

V and J are TRBV20-1 and TRBJ2-3, with 11 positions matching TRBD2. CDR3 length equals 15 residues. With V trimmed by 5 bases and J by 5 bases, 9 bases remained unmatched. Germline V gene data show CDR1 as DFQATT and CDR2 as SNEGSKA (reference sequence). The CDR3 region is CSAGVAGGPGDTQYF. In DNA, the CDR3 is TGCAGTGCTGGAGTAGCGGGAGGGCCGGGAGATACGCAGTATTTT.

The rearrangement joins TRBV19 to TRBJ2-2; D is ambiguous. The germline V and J ends were trimmed by 3 bases and 7 bases, with 15 bases remaining between them. The CDR3 runs 15 residues. The germline V gene encodes CDR1 LNHDA and CDR2 SQIVND (reference sequence). The CDR3 coding sequence is TGTGCCAGTAGTATTCCGGGCAACCCGGGCGGGGAGCTGTTTTTT. This encodes CASSIPGNPGGELFF.

This clonotype was seen repeatedly, ten times or more. The chain has TRBV20-1 and TRBJ2-5; 10 bases match TRBD2. After removal of 6 bases from V and 5 bases from J, the junction contained 15 bases not matched to a gene. Germline V CDR1 and CDR2: DFQATT, SNEGSKA (reference sequence). This CDR3 is 16 amino acids long. CDR3 sequence: CSAPPGSGRAGETQYF. CDR3 in DNA: TGCAGTGCCCCTCCCGGGAGCGGGAGGGCGGGGGAGACCCAGTACTTC.

This clonotype was found a few times. The chain combines TRBV5-6 with TRBJ1-2; D remains ambiguous. Trimming removed 0 bases at V and 6 bases at J, with 9 bases between. The germline CDR1 and CDR2 sequences are SGHDT and YYEEEE. The CDR3 runs to 13 residues. The CDR3 region has the DNA TGTGCCAGCAGCTTGGTCGCAGACGATGGCTACACCTTC. Residues: CASSLVADDGYTF. Filled out from reference TRBV5-6 and TRBJ1-2, the complete variable domain reads DAGVTQSPTHLIKTRGQQVTLRCSPKSGHDTVSWYQQALGQGPQFIFQYYEEEERQRGNFPDRFSGHQFPNYSSELNVNALLLGDSALYLCASSLVADDGYTFGSGTRLTVV.

In this sample, this clonotype turned up a few times. The chain couples TRBV6-5 to TRBJ2-3; possibly TRBD1 for D (5 bases). Germline V gene sequence: CDR1 MNHEY, CDR2 SVGAGI. The V and J ends lost 2 bases and 0 bases respectively, with 15 bases between them. The CDR3 runs 17 residues. The CDR3 DNA follows: TGTGCCAGCAGTTACCATAACGACAGACCTAGCACAGATACGCAGTATTTT. Translating it yields CASSYHNDRPSTDTQYF.

This clonotype has a handful of counts. The chain recombines TRBV19 with TRBJ1-2; D not certain. The V gene's germline CDR1 is LNHDA and CDR2 SQIVND (reference sequence). The ends were cut back, 9 bases at V and 4 bases at J, with 9 bases in the middle. This CDR3 region has 11 residues. CDR3 coding DNA: TGTGCCAGCCGGTTGTTCTATGGCTACACCTTC. Protein product: CASRLFYGYTF.

This clonotype was detected a few times. The chain uses TRBV6-2 or TRBV6-3 and TRBJ1-2, with D perhaps matching TRBD1 (5 bases). Trimming pared 2 bases from V and 4 bases from J, leaving 8 bases between. Germline loops: CDR1 MNHEY, CDR2 SVGEGT. The CDR3 has 13 residues. The DNA for the CDR3 is TGTGCCAGCAGTTACGGGGCGGGCTATGGCTACACCTTC. Encoded protein: CASSYGAGYGYTF.

This clonotype was counted only a few times. This chain connects TRBV10-1 to TRBJ2-7; D not resolved. Germline assignment: CDR1 WNHNN and CDR2 SYGVQD (reference sequence). The CDR3 length is 10 residues. The V end was cut by 6 bases, the J end by 2 bases, with 2 bases between. CDR3 in amino acids: CASSTYEQYF. The DNA of the CDR3 is TGCGCCAGCAGCACCTACGAGCAGTACTTC.

V gene TRBV27 combines with J gene TRBJ2-1; D is ambiguous. CDR3 length: 14 amino acids. V was pared by 7 bases and J by 0 bases, with 10 bases between. Germline V gene sequence: CDR1 MNHEY, CDR2 SMNVEV (reference sequence). CDR3 in amino acids: CASTESSSYNEQFF. CDR3 nucleotide sequence: TGTGCCAGCACGGAATCAAGCTCCTACAATGAGCAGTTCTTC.

This clonotype turned up a few times. The V call is TRBV7-3, the J call TRBJ1-1, with D possibly being TRBD1 (5 bases). The CDR3 runs 14 residues. Trimming removed 2 bases from V and 0 bases from J, with 7 bases in between. The germline CDR1 and CDR2 sequences are SGHTA and FQGTGA. The CDR3 is CASSLGGVNTEAFF. CDR3 DNA sequence: TGTGCCAGCAGCTTAGGGGGGGTGAACACTGAAGCTTTCTTT.

This chain uses TRBV27 with TRBJ2-7, with D maybe TRBD2 (6 bases). Germline V CDR1 and CDR2: MNHEY, SMNVEV (reference sequence). Trimming shortened V by 5 bases and J by 2 bases, and 13 bases separated the two germline ends. The CDR3 length is 14 residues. CDR3 amino acids: CASSPTGLPYEQYF. CDR3 DNA: TGTGCCAGCAGTCCTACGGGACTTCCCTACGAGCAGTACTTC.

A few counts support this clonotype. CDR3 residues: CASSQIRGLSGYTF. The CDR3 nucleotides read TGTGCCAGCAGCCAAATCCGGGGGCTTAGTGGCTACACCTTC. The rearrangement joins TRBV7-9 to TRBJ1-2, with D tentatively TRBD1 (6 bases). The germline V gene has CDR1 SEHNR and CDR2 FQNEAQ (reference sequence). This CDR3 contains 14 residues. The germline V and J ends were trimmed by 5 bases and 7 bases, with 17 bases remaining between them.

This clonotype was observed at least ten times. The J gene is TRBJ2-7, the V gene TRBV12-3 or TRBV12-4, with TRBD2 matching 9 bases. J was trimmed by 4 bases and V by 5 bases; bases with no gene match: 6. The CDR3 is 14 amino acids. CDR3 residues: CASSRTSVIYEQYF. The CDR3 DNA reads TGTGCCAGCAGTAGGACTAGCGTCATTTACGAGCAGTACTTC.

This clonotype has just a few counts. This CDR3 is CSARRASGSQFHYEQYF. CDR3 in DNA: TGCAGTGCCCGGAGGGCTAGCGGGAGTCAGTTCCACTACGAGCAGTACTTC. The V call is TRBV20-1, the J call TRBJ2-7; 10 nucleotides match TRBD2. The germline V gene encodes CDR1 DFQATT and CDR2 SNEGSKA (reference sequence). J was trimmed by 3 bases and V by 6 bases; bases with no gene match: 17. The CDR3 covers 17 residues.

The sample holds one count of this clonotype. V gene TRBV9 combines with J gene TRBJ2-1; 7 nucleotides match TRBD2. Trimming cost V 4 bases and J 4 bases; bases outside gene matches: 8. Germline CDR1 reads SGDLS; CDR2 reads YYNGEE. This CDR3 comprises 15 residues. The CDR3 protein is CASSPRDYSYNEQFF. CDR3 DNA sequence: TGTGCCAGCAGCCCCCGGGACTACTCATACAATGAGCAGTTCTTC.

The V and J genes are TRBV6-5 and TRBJ2-5; 7 nucleotides align to TRBD2. The germline gives CDR1 MNHEY, CDR2 SVGAGI. This CDR3 is built from 15 residues. J was trimmed by 1 base and V by 4 bases; bases with no gene match: 6. CDR3 loop: CASSFQAGFQETQYF. The CDR3 DNA reads as TGTGCCAGCAGTTTCCAAGCGGGATTCCAAGAGACCCAGTACTTC.

The chain has TRBV15 and TRBJ2-7; TRBD2 might be the D (5 bases). The V end lost 4 bases, the J end lost 5 bases, and 12 bases lay between the germline ends. The germline V gene encodes CDR1 LNHNV and CDR2 YYDKDF (reference sequence). The CDR3 loop spans 13 amino acids. The CDR3 DNA reads TGTGCCACCAGCACAGACAAGCGGCACGAGCAGTACTTC. As protein: CATSTDKRHEQYF.

The V call is TRBV7-8, the J call TRBJ2-1; a possible D gene is TRBD1 (6 bases). Germline V CDR1 and CDR2: SGHVS, FQNEAQ. V was clipped by 0 bases and J by 0 bases, with 18 bases between them. This CDR3 spans 19 amino acids. The CDR3 bases are TGTGCCAGCAGCTTAGCGAGGGGGTCGAGACTCCCCTCCTACAATGAGCAGTTCTTC. This gives the protein CASSLARGSRLPSYNEQFF.

The sample holds one count of this clonotype. This chain connects TRBV3-1 to TRBJ2-5; TRBD2 might be the D (5 bases). The CDR3 is 16 amino acids. Trimming removed 0 bases from V and 5 bases from J, with 16 bases in between. Germline values: CDR1 LGHDT, CDR2 YNNKEL (reference sequence). Here the CDR3 DNA reads TGTGCCAGCAGCCAAGATTTAGCGCACCCTCGGGAGACCCAGTACTTC. Its translation: CASSQDLAHPRETQYF.

This clonotype was recorded many times. V is TRBV29-1 and J is TRBJ2-7; a possible D gene is TRBD2 (5 bases). Germline loops: CDR1 SQVTM, CDR2 ANQGSEA. This CDR3 is built from 11 residues. The V end was cut by 3 bases, the J end by 6 bases, with 9 bases between. DNA for the CDR3: TGCAGCGTTGAGGGCGAGGGCGAGCAGTACTTC. Protein product: CSVEGEGEQYF.

This clonotype has only a few counts. The chain is built from TRBV30 and TRBJ2-3, with D perhaps being TRBD1 or TRBD2 (6 bases each). Germline V gene data show CDR1 as GTSNPN and CDR2 as SVGIG (reference sequence). V lost 2 bases to trimming and J lost 1 base, with 10 bases between them. The CDR3 loop spans 14 amino acids. CDR3 in amino acids: CAWSLGGGTDTQYF. CDR3 coding DNA: TGTGCCTGGAGTCTGGGGGGCGGCACAGATACGCAGTATTTT.

The rearrangement links TRBV27 to TRBJ1-1; D is perhaps TRBD1 (6 bases). The V end was cut by 8 bases, the J end by 1 base, with 14 bases between. This CDR3 region has 14 residues. CDR1 MNHEY and CDR2 SMNVEV come from the germline V gene (reference sequence). Here the CDR3 reads CASAIQGKNTEAFF. The CDR3 region has the DNA TGTGCCAGCGCAATACAGGGCAAGAACACTGAAGCTTTCTTT.

The chain recombines TRBV29-1 with TRBJ1-1, with D perhaps TRBD1 (6 bases). Trimming shortened V by 6 bases and J by 1 base, and 9 bases separated the two germline ends. The CDR3 has 12 amino acids. Germline V CDR1 and CDR2: SQVTM, ANQGSEA. This CDR3 is CSVGGQNTEAFF. The CDR3 nucleotides are TGCAGCGTCGGGGGCCAGAACACTGAAGCTTTCTTT.

This clonotype has more than one count but fewer than ten. The chain carries TRBV21-1 and TRBJ1-1; TRBD1 is taken as the D call from the table, unchecked against the DNA. TRBV21-1 represents a pseudogene. This CDR3 spans 11 amino acids. CDR3 in DNA: TGTGCCAGACCTGGGGGCACTGAAGCTTTCTTT. This codes for CARPGGTEAFF.

The chain joins TRBV6-6 to TRBJ2-2, with no clear D. Germline lookup yields CDR1 MNHNY and CDR2 SVGAGI (reference sequence). The CDR3 length is 11 residues. V lost 5 bases and J lost 7, with 5 bases in between. The CDR3 loop reads CASSALGELFF. CDR3 DNA sequence: TGTGCCAGCAGTGCCCTCGGGGAGCTGTTTTTT.

This clonotype has only one observation. V usage is TRBV4-1 and J usage is TRBJ2-7, with D perhaps TRBD1 or TRBD2 (5 bases each). Germline V gives CDR1 MGHRA, CDR2 YSYEKL. V shed 2 bases and J shed 2 bases, with 13 bases lying between them. The CDR3 has 15 amino acids. CDR3 sequence: CASSQSGDLAYEQYF. CDR3 DNA sequence: TGCGCCAGCAGCCAATCTGGGGACCTCGCCTACGAGCAGTACTTC.

This clonotype was counted between two and nine times. This rearrangement joins TRBV9 to TRBJ2-7; possible D gene TRBD1, 6 bases. Germline assignment: CDR1 SGDLS and CDR2 YYNGEE. The CDR3 spans 15 residues. Trimming shortened V by 0 bases and J by 2 bases, and 12 bases separated the two germline ends. CDR3 nucleotides: TGTGCCAGCAGCGTAGGTGTGGGGGCCGCCTACGAGCAGTACTTC. Its protein product is CASSVGVGAAYEQYF.

This clonotype has only a few counts. The chain carries TRBV7-2 and TRBJ1-2, with a possible D match to TRBD1 (5 bases). V was trimmed by 5 bases and J by 1 base, leaving 17 bases between them. This CDR3 has 16 amino acids. The V gene's germline CDR1 is SGHTA and CDR2 FQGNSA. CDR3 sequence reads: CASSPLIGGINYGYTF. Here the CDR3 DNA reads TGTGCCAGCAGCCCACTTATCGGGGGAATTAACTATGGCTACACCTTC.